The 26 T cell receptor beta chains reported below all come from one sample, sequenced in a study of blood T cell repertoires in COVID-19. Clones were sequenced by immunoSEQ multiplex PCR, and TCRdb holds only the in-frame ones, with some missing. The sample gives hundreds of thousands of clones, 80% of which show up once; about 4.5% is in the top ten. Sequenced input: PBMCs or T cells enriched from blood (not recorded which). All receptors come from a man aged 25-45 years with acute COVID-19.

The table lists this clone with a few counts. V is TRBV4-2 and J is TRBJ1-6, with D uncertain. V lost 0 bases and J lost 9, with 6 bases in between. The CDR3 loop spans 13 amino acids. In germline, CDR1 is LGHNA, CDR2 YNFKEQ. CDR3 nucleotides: TGTGCCAGCAGCCAAGATCGGGGTTCACCCCTCCACTTT. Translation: CASSQDRGSPLHF.

The CDR3 region is CATSAAGSNQPQHF. Here the CDR3 DNA reads TGTGCCACCAGTGCAGCGGGGTCCAATCAGCCCCAGCATTTT. The V call is TRBV24-1, the J call TRBJ1-5; no reliable D call. Per germline, CDR1 KGHDR and CDR2 SFDVKD. V lost 5 bases and J 3 bases, leaving 10 bases between the germline ends. The CDR3 loop spans 14 amino acids.

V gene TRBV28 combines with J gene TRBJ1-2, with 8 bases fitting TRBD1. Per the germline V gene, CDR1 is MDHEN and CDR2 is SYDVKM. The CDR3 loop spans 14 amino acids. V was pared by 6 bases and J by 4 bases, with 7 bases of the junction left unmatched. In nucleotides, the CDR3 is TGTGCCAGCAGACCTCCCACAGGGGGCTATGGCTACACCTTC. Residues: CASRPPTGGYGYTF.

This CDR3 reads CASSAPPHEQYF. For the CDR3, the DNA is TGTGCCAGCAGCGCTCCTCCACATGAGCAGTACTTC. This rearrangement joins TRBV3-1 (or the pseudogene TRBV3-2) to TRBJ2-7; D gene unclear. The germline gives CDR1 LGHDT, CDR2 YNNKEL (reference sequence). With 5 bases removed from V and 7 bases from J, the gap between germline ends came to 12 bases. The CDR3 has 12 residues.

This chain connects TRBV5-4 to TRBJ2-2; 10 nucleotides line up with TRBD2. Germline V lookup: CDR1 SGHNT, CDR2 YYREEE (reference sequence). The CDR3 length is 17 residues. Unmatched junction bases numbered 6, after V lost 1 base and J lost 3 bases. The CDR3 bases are TGTGCCAGCAGCTTGAGTAGCGGGGGGAGATACACCGGGGAGCTGTTTTTT. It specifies CASSLSSGGRYTGELFF.

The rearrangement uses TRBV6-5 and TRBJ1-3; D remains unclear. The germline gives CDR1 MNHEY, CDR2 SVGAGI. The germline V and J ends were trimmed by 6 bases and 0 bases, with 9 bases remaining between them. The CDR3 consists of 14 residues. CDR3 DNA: TGTGCCAGCAGAACTCCTTCCTCTGGAAACACCATATATTTT. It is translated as CASRTPSSGNTIYF.

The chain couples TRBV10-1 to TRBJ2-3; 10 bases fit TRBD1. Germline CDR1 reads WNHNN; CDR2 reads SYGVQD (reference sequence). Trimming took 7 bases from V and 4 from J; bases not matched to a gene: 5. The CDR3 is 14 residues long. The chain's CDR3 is CASKPGQGSDTQYF. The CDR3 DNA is TGCGCCAGCAAGCCGGGACAGGGGTCAGATACGCAGTATTTT.

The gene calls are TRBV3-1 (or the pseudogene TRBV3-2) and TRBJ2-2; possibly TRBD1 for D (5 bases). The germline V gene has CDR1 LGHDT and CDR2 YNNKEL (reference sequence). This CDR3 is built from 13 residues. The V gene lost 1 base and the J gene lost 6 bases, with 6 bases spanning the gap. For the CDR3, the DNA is TGTGCCAGCAGCCAAGGGGGCCCCGGGGAGCTGTTTTTT. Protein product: CASSQGGPGELFF.

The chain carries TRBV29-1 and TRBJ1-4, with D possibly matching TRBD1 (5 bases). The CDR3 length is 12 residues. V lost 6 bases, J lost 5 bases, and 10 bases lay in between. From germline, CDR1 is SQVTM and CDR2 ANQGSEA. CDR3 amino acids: CSVARQNEKLFF. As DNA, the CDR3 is TGCAGCGTCGCAAGACAGAATGAAAAACTGTTTTTT.

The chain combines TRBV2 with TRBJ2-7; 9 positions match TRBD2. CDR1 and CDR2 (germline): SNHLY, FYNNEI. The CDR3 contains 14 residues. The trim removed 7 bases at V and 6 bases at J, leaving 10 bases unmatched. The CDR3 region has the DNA TGTGCCAGCAAGCGAGCTAGCGGGGTAGCCGAGCAGTACTTC. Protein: CASKRASGVAEQYF.

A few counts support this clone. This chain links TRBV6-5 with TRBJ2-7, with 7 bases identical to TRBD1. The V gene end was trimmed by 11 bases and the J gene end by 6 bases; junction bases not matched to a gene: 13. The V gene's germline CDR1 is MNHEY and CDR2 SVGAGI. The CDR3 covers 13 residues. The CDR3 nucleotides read TGTGCCGGCAAGGAACAGGGGCTCGTCGAGCAGTACTTC. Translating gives CAGKEQGLVEQYF.

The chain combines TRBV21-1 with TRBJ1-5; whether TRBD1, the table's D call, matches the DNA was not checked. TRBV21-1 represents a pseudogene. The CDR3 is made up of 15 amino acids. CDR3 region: CASASGTVSLQPQHF. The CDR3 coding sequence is TGTGCCAGCGCATCCGGGACAGTCAGTCTTCAGCCCCAGCATTTT.

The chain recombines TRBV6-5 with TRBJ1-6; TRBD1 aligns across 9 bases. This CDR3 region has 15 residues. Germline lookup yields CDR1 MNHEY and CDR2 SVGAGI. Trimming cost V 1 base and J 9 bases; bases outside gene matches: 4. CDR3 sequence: CASSYWGTGISPLHF. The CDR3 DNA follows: TGTGCCAGCAGTTACTGGGGGACAGGGATTTCACCCCTCCACTTT.

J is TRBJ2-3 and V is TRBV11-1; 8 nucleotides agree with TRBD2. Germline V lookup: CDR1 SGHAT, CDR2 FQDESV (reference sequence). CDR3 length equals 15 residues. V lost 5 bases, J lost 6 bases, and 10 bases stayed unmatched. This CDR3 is CASSTKAGAVDTQYF. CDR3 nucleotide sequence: TGTGCCAGCAGCACAAAAGCGGGGGCAGTGGATACGCAGTATTTT.

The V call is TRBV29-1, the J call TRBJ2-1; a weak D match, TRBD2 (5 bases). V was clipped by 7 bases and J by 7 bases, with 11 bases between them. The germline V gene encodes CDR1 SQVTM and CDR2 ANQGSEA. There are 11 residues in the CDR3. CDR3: CSAYRGNEQFF. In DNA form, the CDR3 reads TGCAGCGCTTATCGGGGAAATGAGCAGTTCTTC.

The CDR3 nucleotides are TGTGCCAGCAGCTCGGACTTCTCTGGAAACACCATATATTTT. It yields the protein CASSSDFSGNTIYF. The V and J genes are TRBV7-9 and TRBJ1-3; D unclear. CDR3 size: 14 residues. Germline V gene sequence: CDR1 SEHNR, CDR2 FQNEAQ (reference sequence). V dropped 4 bases and J dropped 0 bases, with 7 bases sitting between them.

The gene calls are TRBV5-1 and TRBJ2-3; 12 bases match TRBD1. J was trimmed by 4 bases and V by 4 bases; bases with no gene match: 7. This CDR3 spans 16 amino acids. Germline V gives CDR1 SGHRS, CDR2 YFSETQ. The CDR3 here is CASSAGGTGGSDTQYF. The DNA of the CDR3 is TGCGCCAGCAGCGCTGGGGGGACAGGGGGCTCAGATACGCAGTATTTT.

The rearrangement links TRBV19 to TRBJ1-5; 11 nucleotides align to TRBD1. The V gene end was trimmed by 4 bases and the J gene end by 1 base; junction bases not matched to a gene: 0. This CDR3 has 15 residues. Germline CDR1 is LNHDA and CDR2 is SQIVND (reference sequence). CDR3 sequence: CASSRDRGSNQPQHF. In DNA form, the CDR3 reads TGTGCCAGTAGTAGGGACAGGGGGAGCAATCAGCCCCAGCATTTT.

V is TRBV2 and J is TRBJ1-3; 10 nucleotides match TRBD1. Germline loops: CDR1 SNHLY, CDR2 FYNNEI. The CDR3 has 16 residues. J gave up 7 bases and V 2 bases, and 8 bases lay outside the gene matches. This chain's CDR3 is CASSEIGQGVRNTIYF. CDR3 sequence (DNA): TGTGCCAGCAGTGAAATCGGACAGGGGGTACGGAACACCATATATTTT.

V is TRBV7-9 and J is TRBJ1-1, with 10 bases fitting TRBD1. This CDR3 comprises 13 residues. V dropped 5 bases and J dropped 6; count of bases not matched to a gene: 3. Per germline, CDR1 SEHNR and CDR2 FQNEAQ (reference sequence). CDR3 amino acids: CASSVTGGSEAFF. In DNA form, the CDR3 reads TGTGCCAGCAGCGTGACAGGGGGCTCTGAAGCTTTCTTT.

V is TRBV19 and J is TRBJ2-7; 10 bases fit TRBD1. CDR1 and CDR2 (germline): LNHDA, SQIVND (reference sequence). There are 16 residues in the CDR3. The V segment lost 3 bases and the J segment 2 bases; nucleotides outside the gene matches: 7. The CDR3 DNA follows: TGTGCCAGTAGTATGGGACAGGGGTACGTCACCTACGAGCAGTACTTC. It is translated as CASSMGQGYVTYEQYF.

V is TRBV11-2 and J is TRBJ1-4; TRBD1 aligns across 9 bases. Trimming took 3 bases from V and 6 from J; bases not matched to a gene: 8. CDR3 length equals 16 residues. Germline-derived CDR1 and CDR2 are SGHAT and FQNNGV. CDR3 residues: CASSFLRDRADEKLFF. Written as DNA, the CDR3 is TGTGCCAGCAGCTTTTTACGGGACAGGGCTGATGAAAAACTGTTTTTT.

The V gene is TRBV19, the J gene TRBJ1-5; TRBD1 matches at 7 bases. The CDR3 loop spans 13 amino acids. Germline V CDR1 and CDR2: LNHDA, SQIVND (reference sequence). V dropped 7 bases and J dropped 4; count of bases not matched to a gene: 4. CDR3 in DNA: TGTGCCAGTAACCCGACAGGGAATCAGCCCCAGCATTTT. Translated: CASNPTGNQPQHF.

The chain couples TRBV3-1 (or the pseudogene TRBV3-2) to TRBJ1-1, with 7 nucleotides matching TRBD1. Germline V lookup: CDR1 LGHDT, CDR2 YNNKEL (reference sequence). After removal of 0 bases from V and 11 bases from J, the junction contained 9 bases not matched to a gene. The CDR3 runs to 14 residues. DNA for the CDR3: TGTGCCAGCAGCCAAGAAGCTCCCAGGGGGAGGGCTTTCTTT. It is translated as CASSQEAPRGRAFF.

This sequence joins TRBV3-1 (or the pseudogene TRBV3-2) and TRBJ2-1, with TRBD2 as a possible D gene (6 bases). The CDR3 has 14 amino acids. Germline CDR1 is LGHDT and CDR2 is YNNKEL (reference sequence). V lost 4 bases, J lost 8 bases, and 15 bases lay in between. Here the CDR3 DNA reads TGTGCCAGCAGCCCCCGACTAGGAGGCGATGAGCAGTTCTTC. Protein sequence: CASSPRLGGDEQFF.

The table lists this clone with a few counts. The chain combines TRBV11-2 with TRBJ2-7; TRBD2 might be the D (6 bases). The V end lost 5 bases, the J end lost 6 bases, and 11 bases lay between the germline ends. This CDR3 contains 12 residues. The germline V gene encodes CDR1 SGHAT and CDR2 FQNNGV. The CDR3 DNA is TGTGCCAGCAGCCGACTAGTACTCGAGCAGTACTTC. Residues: CASSRLVLEQYF.